A selection of T cell receptor beta chains follows, all from one sample in a study of regulatory T cells in long-lasting Graves disease. TCRdb passed the multiplex PCR reads through MiXCR, listing each CDR3 protein once. Here the sample spans approximately 360,000 distinct CDR3 sequences, 20% to 25% being singletons. Here the sequenced sample was peripheral blood mononuclear cells (PBMCs), taken when the disease was refractory, from a patient treated with antithyroid drugs. The source of these receptors is a woman in her forties with Graves disease. Each CDR3 is given with its conserved first and last residue. Fields, in order: J gene, V gene, clone size, D gene, CDR3 protein, CDR3 DNA. D genes are given only for firm matches. Some rows mark clone size as missing; the rest say once, few, many or name a class of expanded clone.

>TRBJ2-7|TRBV7-9|few|TRBD2
CASSKWTSGNYEQYF
TGTGCCAGCAGCAAATGGACTAGCGGAAACTACGAGCAGTACTTC
>TRBJ1-5|TRBV29-1|NA|NA
CSVGKGINQRQHF
TGCAGCGTCGGTAAAGGGATCAATCAGCGCCAGCATTTT
>TRBJ1-5|TRBV12-3/TRBV12-4|NA|NA
CASSLVGFDQPF
TGTGCCAGCAGTTTAGTCGGTTTTGATCAGCCCTTT
>TRBJ2-5|TRBV6-1|NA|TRBD1
CASSQPDRGLQETQYF
TGTGCCAGCAGTCAACCTGACAGGGGGCTTCAAGAGACCCAGTACTTC
>TRBJ2-1|TRBV5-1|many|NA
CASSRQNNEQFF
TGCGCCAGCAGCCGCCAGAATAATGAGCAGTTCTTC
>TRBJ2-2|TRBV5-1|NA|TRBD1
CASTLRTGTPGELFF
TGCGCCAGCACCCTCCGGACAGGAACTCCCGGGGAGCTGTTTTTT
>TRBJ2-5|TRBV28|many|NA
CASSFGDGVRKTQYF
TGTGCCAGCAGTTTTGGGGACGGCGTTCGGAAGACCCAGTACTTC
>TRBJ1-2|TRBV7-8|many|TRBD1
CASSLAGQEAYGYTF
TGTGCCAGCAGCTTAGCGGGACAGGAGGCCTATGGCTACACCTTC
>TRBJ2-5|TRBV2|many|TRBD1
CASRARGSLYQETQYF
TGTGCCAGCAGGGCCAGGGGGTCCCTGTACCAAGAGACCCAGTACTTC
>TRBJ2-5|TRBV18|many|NA
CASSPPVGKETQYF
TGTGCCAGCTCACCACCGGTCGGGAAGGAGACCCAGTACTTC
>TRBJ2-5|TRBV2|NA|NA
CASSPRGSGQETQYF
TGTGCCAGCAGCCCGCGGGGTAGCGGCCAAGAGACCCAGTACTTC
>TRBJ1-3|TRBV20-1|few|TRBD1
CSVQGAFGNTIYF
TGCAGCGTACAGGGGGCCTTTGGAAACACCATATATTTT
>TRBJ2-7|TRBV20-1|NA|NA
CSASGYEQYF
TGCAGTGCTAGTGGGTACGAGCAGTACTTC
>TRBJ1-1|TRBV20-1|NA|NA
CSAAATTVYTEAFF
TGCAGTGCTGCCGCTACCACAGTGTATACTGAAGCTTTCTTT
>TRBJ1-5|TRBV24-1|NA|TRBD1
CATSDLSHRGGSQPQHF
TGTGCCACCAGTGATTTAAGCCACAGGGGAGGCAGTCAGCCCCAGCATTTT
>TRBJ2-7|TRBV13|few|NA
CASSLRRDFRYEQYF
TGTGCCAGCAGCCTCCGCCGGGACTTTCGCTACGAGCAGTACTTC
>TRBJ2-7|TRBV29-1|many|TRBD1
CSVERGPSYEQYF
TGCAGCGTTGAAAGGGGGCCTTCCTACGAGCAGTACTTC
>TRBJ2-1|TRBV29-1|NA|NA
CSVSLLGRNNEQFF
TGCAGCGTTAGCCTGTTGGGGAGGAACAATGAGCAGTTCTTC
>TRBJ1-5|TRBV12-3/TRBV12-4|many|NA
CASLRGGDQPQHF
TGTGCCAGCCTCCGAGGAGGGGATCAGCCCCAGCATTTT
>TRBJ2-7|TRBV19|NA|NA
CASSIGLGTSTYEQYF
TGTGCCAGTAGTATCGGTTTAGGGACAAGTACCTACGAGCAGTACTTC
>TRBJ1-3|TRBV28|NA|NA
CASRNSGAGNTIYF
TGTGCCAGCAGGAATTCAGGGGCTGGAAACACCATATATTTT
>TRBJ2-1|TRBV28|NA|TRBD2
CASSLAGGFYNEQFF
TGTGCCAGCAGTCTAGCGGGGGGTTTCTACAATGAGCAGTTCTTC
>TRBJ1-5|TRBV24-1|NA|NA
CATSDFANNQPQHF
TGTGCCACCAGTGATTTTGCCAACAATCAGCCCCAGCATTTT
>TRBJ2-3|TRBV7-2|once|NA
CASSVSGGWADTQYF
TGTGCCAGCAGCGTCAGTGGGGGGTGGGCAGATACGCAGTATTTT
>TRBJ1-2|TRBV10-2|NA|NA
CASSESWYSPYGYTF
TGCGCCAGCAGTGAGTCATGGTACAGCCCCTATGGCTACACCTTC
>TRBJ2-1|TRBV12-3/TRBV12-4|few|TRBD2
CASSLISSGFYEQFF
TGTGCCAGCAGTTTGATCTCTAGCGGGTTTTATGAGCAGTTCTTC
>TRBJ1-2|TRBV28|many|NA
CASPRVPLDGYTF
TGTGCCAGTCCACGCGTCCCACTGGATGGCTACACCTTC
>TRBJ2-5|TRBV7-6|many|TRBD2
CASSPGATSAYQETQYF
TGTGCCAGCAGCCCGGGGGCGACTAGCGCCTACCAAGAGACCCAGTACTTC
>TRBJ2-7|TRBV20-1|NA|NA
CSARPYRITGKKIFHEQYF
TGCAGTGCTAGACCCTATAGGATCACCGGGAAAAAGATTTTCCACGAGCAGTACTTC
>TRBJ2-7|TRBV7-9|NA|NA
CASGERGSLYEQYF
TGTGCCAGCGGCGAGAGGGGTTCACTCTACGAGCAGTACTTC
>TRBJ2-1|TRBV20-1|once|TRBD2
CSAQRLAGGLYNEQFF
TGCAGTGCTCAGAGACTAGCGGGAGGACTCTACAATGAGCAGTTCTTC
>TRBJ1-2|TRBV10-3|NA|NA
CAISWDGVYGYTF
TGTGCCATCAGTTGGGACGGTGTCTATGGCTACACCTTC
>TRBJ1-2|TRBV7-3|NA|NA
CASSPSVTSGGYTF
TGTGCCAGCAGCCCCAGCGTTACCTCTGGGGGCTACACCTTC
>TRBJ2-4|TRBV6-1|many|TRBD1
CASSLTGTGSHIQYF
TGTGCCAGCAGTCTCACCGGGACAGGGAGTCACATTCAGTACTTC
>TRBJ2-1|TRBV7-6|NA|TRBD2
CASSLGSGSSYNEQFF
TGTGCCAGCAGCTTAGGTAGCGGGAGCTCCTACAATGAGCAGTTCTTC